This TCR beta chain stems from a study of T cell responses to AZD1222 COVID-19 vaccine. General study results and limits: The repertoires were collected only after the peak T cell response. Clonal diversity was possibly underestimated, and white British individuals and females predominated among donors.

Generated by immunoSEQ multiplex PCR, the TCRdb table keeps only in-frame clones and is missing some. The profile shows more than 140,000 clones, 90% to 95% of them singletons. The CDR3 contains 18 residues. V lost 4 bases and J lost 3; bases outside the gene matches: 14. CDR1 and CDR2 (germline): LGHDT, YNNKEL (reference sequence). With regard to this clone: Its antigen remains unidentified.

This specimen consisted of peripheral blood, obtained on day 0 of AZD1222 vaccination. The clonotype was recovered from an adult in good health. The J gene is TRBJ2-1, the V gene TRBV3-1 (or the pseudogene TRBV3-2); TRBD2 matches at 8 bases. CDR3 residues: CASSPAPDAGGFYNEQFF. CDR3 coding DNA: TGTGCCAGCAGCCCCGCCCCCGACGCGGGGGGCTTCTACAATGAGCAGTTCTTC.